The 20 T cell receptor beta chains reported below all come from one sample, sequenced in a study of blood T cell repertoires in COVID-19 (dated by TCRdb to 2020 to 2022). The library was obtained by the immunoSEQ multiplex PCR assay. The immuneACCESS repertoire file appears here via TCRdb, limited to in-frame rearrangements. These files lack a portion of the clones; in checked studies, under half of the deficit traces to unresolved V genes, and the cause of the others is not known. The sample table shows fewer than 300,000 clones, and 85% to 90% are seen once. In total, the top ten clones hold 0.95% to 1% of the sample. The sequenced material came from peripheral blood. All receptors derive from a woman between 40 and 55 years old who had recovered from COVID-19.

The chain joins TRBV4-3 to TRBJ2-1; possibly TRBD2 for D (5 bases). The CDR3 loop spans 16 amino acids. The V and J ends lost 0 bases and 8 bases respectively, with 17 bases between them. Germline loops: CDR1 LGHNA, CDR2 YSLEER. CDR3 residues: CASSQDWLGGGDEQFF. The CDR3 coding sequence is TGCGCCAGCAGCCAAGACTGGCTAGGAGGAGGCGATGAGCAGTTCTTC.

The chain links TRBV15 to TRBJ2-1; the match to TRBD2 covers 8 bases. The CDR3 is 16 amino acids. V lost 1 base and J lost 2; bases outside the gene matches: 4. Per germline, CDR1 LNHNV and CDR2 YYDKDF (reference sequence). The CDR3 reads CATSRGREVAYNEQFF. The DNA for the CDR3 is TGTGCCACCAGCAGAGGGCGGGAGGTAGCCTACAATGAGCAGTTCTTC.

The chain carries TRBV30 and TRBJ2-1; 7 nucleotides agree with TRBD2. The germline CDR1 and CDR2 sequences are GTSNPN and SVGIG (reference sequence). With 3 bases clipped from V and 5 bases from J, the junction kept 16 bases outside the gene matches. The CDR3 covers 17 residues. CDR3 in amino acids: CAWSHWGGGAPHNEQFF. Written as DNA, the CDR3 is TGTGCCTGGAGCCATTGGGGGGGAGGCGCCCCCCACAATGAGCAGTTCTTC.

This clone is a singleton in its sample. The chain links TRBV6-1 to TRBJ1-3, with D tentatively TRBD1 (6 bases). CDR1 is MNHNS and CDR2 is SASEGT in the germline V gene. The CDR3 consists of 16 residues. Trimming pared 7 bases from V and 4 bases from J, leaving 20 bases between. The CDR3: CASTETGGHIGNTIYF. CDR3 in DNA: TGTGCCAGCACTGAGACAGGAGGCCACATCGGAAACACCATATATTTT.

V gene TRBV7-9 combines with J gene TRBJ1-4; no reliable D call. Germline V lookup: CDR1 SEHNR, CDR2 FQNEAQ (reference sequence). The ends were cut back, 5 bases at V and 2 bases at J, with 18 bases in the middle. The CDR3 is 17 amino acids. The CDR3 region has the DNA TGTGCCAGCAGCCCCGGTGCGGGGTTGGGGACTAATGAAAAACTGTTTTTT. This codes for CASSPGAGLGTNEKLFF. The full variable domain, its missing parts supplied by reference TRBV7-9 and TRBJ1-4, is DTGVSQNPRHKITKRGQNVTFRCDPISEHNRLYWYRQTLGQGPEFLTYFQNEAQLEKSRLLSDRFSAERPKGSFSTLEIQRTEQGDSAMYLCASSPGAGLGTNEKLFFGSGTQLSVL.

The chain employs TRBV9 and TRBJ1-2, with D unresolved. The germline V gene encodes CDR1 SGDLS and CDR2 YYNGEE. With 2 bases removed from V and 4 bases from J, the gap between germline ends came to 15 bases. There are 15 residues in the CDR3. The chain's CDR3 is CASSVREGGPYGYTF. In DNA, the CDR3 is TGTGCCAGCAGCGTCCGGGAGGGTGGGCCCTATGGCTACACCTTC.

The V and J genes are TRBV10-1 and TRBJ1-1; D unclear. The CDR3 spans 13 residues. Trimming pared 3 bases from V and 0 bases from J, leaving 5 bases between. Germline V lookup: CDR1 WNHNN, CDR2 SYGVQD (reference sequence). CDR3 coding DNA: TGCGCCAGCAGTGAACAGCTGAACACTGAAGCTTTCTTT. Translation: CASSEQLNTEAFF.

The V call is TRBV6-2 or TRBV6-3, the J call TRBJ2-5; D gene uncertain. The CDR3 consists of 14 residues. The V end was cut by 6 bases, the J end by 1 base, with 12 bases between. Germline V gene sequence: CDR1 MNHEY, CDR2 SVGEGT. DNA for the CDR3: TGTGCCAGCAGCCGTTCGGTGAGCCAAGAGACCCAGTACTTC. This sequence encodes CASSRSVSQETQYF.

The CDR3 nucleotides are TGTGCCAGCAGTTTTGGGTTAGCTAGGTATGGCTACACCTTC. It codes for CASSFGLARYGYTF. The chain links TRBV28 to TRBJ1-2; D gene ambiguous. This CDR3 contains 14 residues. Trimming removed 3 bases from V and 5 bases from J, with 13 bases in between. Germline lookup yields CDR1 MDHEN and CDR2 SYDVKM.

The chain joins TRBV5-1 to TRBJ2-1; possible D gene TRBD2, 5 bases. V was pared by 1 base and J by 4 bases, with 15 bases between. Per the germline V gene, CDR1 is SGHRS and CDR2 is YFSETQ. The length of the CDR3 is 16 residues. CDR3: CASSLLGRVPYNEQFF. The CDR3 DNA is TGCGCCAGCAGCTTGTTGGGGAGAGTCCCATACAATGAGCAGTTCTTC.

V is TRBV30 and J is TRBJ2-7; 7 bases align to TRBD1. Germline values: CDR1 GTSNPN, CDR2 SVGIG (reference sequence). The ends lost 5 bases at V and 5 bases at J; junction bases unmatched: 3. The CDR3 is made up of 11 amino acids. In nucleotides, the CDR3 is TGTGCCTGGGCGACAGGGAACGAGCAGTACTTC. Encoded protein: CAWATGNEQYF. Based on the CDR3 plus reference TRBV30 and TRBJ2-7, the full variable domain is SQTIHQWPATLVQPVGSPLSLECTVEGTSNPNLYWYRQAAGRGLQLLFYSVGIGQISSEVPQNLSASRPQDRQFILSSKKLLLSDSGFYLCAWATGNEQYFGPGTRLTVT.

The chain recombines TRBV19 with TRBJ1-2, with D maybe TRBD1 (5 bases). This CDR3 region has 12 residues. The germline V gene encodes CDR1 LNHDA and CDR2 SQIVND (reference sequence). Between the trimmed V and J ends, which lost 5 bases and 8 bases, there was a span of 12 bases. CDR3 region: CASSGARSGYTF. CDR3 nucleotide sequence: TGTGCCAGTAGTGGGGCGCGGAGCGGCTACACCTTC.

The chain carries TRBV3-1 (or the pseudogene TRBV3-2) and TRBJ2-7; D might be TRBD2 (5 bases). This CDR3 is built from 13 residues. The germline V gene has CDR1 LGHDT and CDR2 YNNKEL (reference sequence). V lost 4 bases and J 6 bases, leaving 13 bases between the germline ends. In nucleotides, the CDR3 is TGTGCCAGCAGCCCTCGATCCGAGGGCGAGCAGTACTTC. Translated, it gives CASSPRSEGEQYF.

The genes are TRBV5-5 and TRBJ1-5; D ambiguous. Germline assignment: CDR1 SGHKS and CDR2 YYEKEE (reference sequence). The CDR3 is 15 amino acids. Trimming left V 1 base short and J 5 bases short, with 13 bases between. CDR3 DNA sequence: TGTGCCAGCAGCTTGTCTCCAGGCGAGCATCAGCCCCAGCATTTT. This sequence encodes CASSLSPGEHQPQHF.

The genes are TRBV18 and TRBJ2-5; D perhaps matches TRBD2 (5 bases). From germline, CDR1 is KGHSH and CDR2 LQKENI. The CDR3 loop spans 14 amino acids. V lost 3 bases, J lost 0 bases, and 8 bases lay in between. CDR3 residues: CASSPPGNQETQYF. DNA for the CDR3: TGTGCCAGCTCACCTCCCGGGAACCAAGAGACCCAGTACTTC.

The CDR3 spells CASSLGQGGYEQYF. The CDR3 region has the DNA TGTGCCAGCAGCTTAGGACAGGGGGGCTACGAGCAGTACTTC. The rearrangement uses TRBV7-9 and TRBJ2-7; the match to TRBD1 covers 9 bases. The CDR3 sequence is 14 residues long. Per germline, CDR1 SEHNR and CDR2 FQNEAQ (reference sequence). Trimming cost V 1 base and J 3 bases; bases outside gene matches: 1. The variable domain in full, with the rest retrieved from reference TRBV7-9 and TRBJ2-7, is DTGVSQNPRHKITKRGQNVTFRCDPISEHNRLYWYRQTLGQGPEFLTYFQNEAQLEKSRLLSDRFSAERPKGSFSTLEIQRTEQGDSAMYLCASSLGQGGYEQYFGPGTRLTVT.

CDR3 amino acids: CASSLRVGSPLHF. In DNA, the CDR3 is TGTGCCAGCAGTTTGCGGGTGGGGTCACCCCTCCACTTT. The genes are TRBV12-3 or TRBV12-4 and TRBJ1-6; D is uncertain. The CDR3 runs to 13 residues. Trimming removed 3 bases at V and 10 bases at J, with 10 bases between.

This clone occurred a few times. V and J are TRBV9 and TRBJ1-3; TRBD1 might be the D (5 bases). CDR3 length equals 13 residues. Germline lookup yields CDR1 SGDLS and CDR2 YYNGEE. V was shortened by 3 bases and J by 6 bases, with 10 bases between the two germline ends. The DNA of the CDR3 is TGTGCCAGCAGCGGGGAGGGGACAAACACCATATATTTT. This sequence encodes CASSGEGTNTIYF.

V and J are TRBV6-5 and TRBJ2-1; no reliable D call. The CDR3 loop spans 14 amino acids. The ends were cut back, 6 bases at V and 0 bases at J, with 9 bases in the middle. Germline CDR1 MNHEY, CDR2 SVGAGI. This CDR3 is CASRPVSSYNEQFF. The CDR3 DNA sequence: TGTGCCAGCAGACCCGTGAGCTCCTACAATGAGCAGTTCTTC.

This clone was observed a few times. The CDR3 region is CASRLEGSSYNSPLHF. CDR3 nucleotides: TGTGCCAGCAGGTTGGAGGGGAGCTCCTATAATTCACCCCTCCACTTT. This chain links TRBV27 with TRBJ1-6, with D possibly TRBD1 on 5 matching bases. With 6 bases removed from V and 0 bases from J, the gap between germline ends came to 12 bases. CDR3 length equals 16 residues. CDR1 and CDR2 (germline): MNHEY, SMNVEV (reference sequence).